What follows are 22 T cell receptor beta chains derived from one specimen sequenced in a study of graft-versus-host responses after intestinal transplantation. The data were produced by immunoSEQ multiplex PCR, yet TCRdb's version contains in-frame clones alone and is incomplete. The table has around 30,000 clones, 85% to 95% seen once. The sample here was PBMCs, taken approximately ten weeks after intestinal transplant. The receptors here all came from a human patient who received an intestinal transplant, so some T cells may come from the graft donor.

The chain is built from TRBV19 and TRBJ1-5, with D hard to call. V dropped 3 bases and J dropped 1 base, with 13 bases sitting between them. Per germline, CDR1 LNHDA and CDR2 SQIVND (reference sequence). This CDR3 comprises 16 residues. The CDR3 nucleotides are TGTGCCAGTAGTATGGGTTTAGGGCAGAGCAATCAGCCCCAGCATTTT. Translation gives CASSMGLGQSNQPQHF.

This chain connects TRBV4-1 to TRBJ2-1; 9 bases agree with TRBD2. Germline lookup yields CDR1 MGHRA and CDR2 YSYEKL. V was clipped by 4 bases and J by 4 bases; unmatched bases: 5. CDR3 length: 15 residues. CDR3 nucleotide sequence: TGCGCCAGCAGCCCTGTAGCGGGGGCGTACAATGAGCAGTTCTTC. Its translation: CASSPVAGAYNEQFF.

This clone has just a few counts. The V call is TRBV5-5, the J call TRBJ1-3; no definite D call. The CDR3 has 14 amino acids. Germline CDR1 and CDR2: SGHKS and YYEKEE (reference sequence). V lost 4 bases and J lost 0, with 8 bases in between. The CDR3 region is CASSAPFSGNTIYF. As DNA, the CDR3 is TGTGCCAGCAGCGCTCCTTTCTCTGGAAACACCATATATTTT.

This chain links TRBV19 with TRBJ2-7; TRBD1 matches at 10 bases. CDR3 length: 15 amino acids. The V segment lost 5 bases and the J segment 3 bases; nucleotides outside the gene matches: 7. Germline V gene lookup returns CDR1 LNHDA and CDR2 SQIVND (reference sequence). The CDR3 DNA reads TGTGCCAGTAGTGCGACAGGGGGCTACTACTACGAGCAGTACTTC. Amino acids: CASSATGGYYYEQYF.

In its sample, this clone was seen a few times. The rearrangement uses TRBV18 and TRBJ2-5; 10 positions agree with TRBD1. The CDR3 contains 14 residues. Germline V CDR1 and CDR2: KGHSH, LQKENI. The junction had 2 bases not matched to a gene; V was cut back by 2 bases and J by 5 bases. The CDR3 sequence: CASSPMTGGETQYF. In DNA, the CDR3 is TGTGCCAGCTCACCAATGACAGGGGGCGAGACCCAGTACTTC.

The rearrangement joins TRBV6-5 to TRBJ2-2; D call uncertain. V lost 4 bases to trimming and J lost 4 bases, with 7 bases between them. The CDR3 consists of 13 residues. In germline, CDR1 is MNHEY, CDR2 SVGAGI. The CDR3 spells CASSWVGTGELFF. In DNA, the CDR3 is TGTGCCAGCAGTTGGGTGGGCACCGGGGAGCTGTTTTTT.

The CDR3, as DNA: TGTGCCAGCAGCCAAGGCATGGTTTCCATGAAGGGGGTAAATTCACCCCTCCACTTT. Amino acids: CASSQGMVSMKGVNSPLHF. V gene TRBV4-2 combines with J gene TRBJ1-6; maybe TRBD1 (6 bases). Trimming shortened V by 1 base and J by 7 bases, and 23 bases separated the two germline ends. Germline CDR1 reads LGHNA; CDR2 reads YNFKEQ. The CDR3 length is 19 residues.

This clone showed up just a few times. The V and J genes are TRBV9 and TRBJ2-1; 8 nucleotides match TRBD2. CDR1 is SGDLS and CDR2 is YYNGEE in the germline V gene. V lost 0 bases, J lost 2 bases, and 1 base stayed unmatched. The CDR3 is made up of 15 amino acids. This chain's CDR3 is CASSVELAAYNEQFF. CDR3 DNA sequence: TGTGCCAGCAGCGTAGAACTAGCGGCCTACAATGAGCAGTTCTTC.

This clone was counted a few times. The rearrangement joins TRBV19 to TRBJ1-1; D gene unclear. Germline lookup yields CDR1 LNHDA and CDR2 SQIVND (reference sequence). Deletions cut 1 base from V and 1 base from J, with 7 bases between. CDR3 length equals 14 residues. The CDR3 sequence is CASSIVEGNTEAFF. CDR3 DNA: TGTGCCAGTAGTATAGTAGAAGGGAACACTGAAGCTTTCTTT.

V is TRBV29-1 and J is TRBJ1-2; 8 bases line up with TRBD1. The CDR3 totals 14 residues. With 5 bases clipped from V and 5 bases from J, the junction kept 10 bases outside the gene matches. CDR1 is SQVTM, CDR2 ANQGSEA, per germline. CDR3 in amino acids: CSVSRPGGAYGYTF. CDR3 nucleotides: TGCAGCGTTTCCAGACCAGGGGGCGCGTATGGCTACACCTTC. Based on the CDR3 plus reference TRBV29-1 and TRBJ1-2, the full variable domain is SAVISQKPSRDICQRGTSLTIQCQVDSQVTMMFWYRQQPGQSLTLIATANQGSEATYESGFVIDKFPISRPNLTFSTLTVSNMSPEDSSIYLCSVSRPGGAYGYTFGSGTRLTVV.

The chain carries TRBV5-6 and TRBJ2-1; D assignment may be TRBD1 or TRBD2 (5 bases each). This CDR3 comprises 15 residues. CDR1 and CDR2 from the germline V gene are SGHDT and YYEEEE. The V end lost 0 bases, the J end lost 2 bases, and 9 bases lay between the germline ends. CDR3 nucleotide sequence: TGTGCCAGCAGCTTGGGGGGGTTTACCTACAATGAGCAGTTCTTC. It specifies CASSLGGFTYNEQFF.

In its sample, this clone was seen once. The chain recombines TRBV30 with TRBJ2-5; no firm D call. Germline V gene data show CDR1 as GTSNPN and CDR2 as SVGIG (reference sequence). CDR3 size: 12 residues. Trimming cost V 2 bases and J 5 bases, with 9 bases left between them. CDR3 region: CAWSPLDETQYF. The CDR3 DNA sequence: TGTGCCTGGAGTCCCCTAGACGAGACCCAGTACTTC.

This chain uses TRBV11-2 with TRBJ2-3, with 9 positions matching TRBD2. Trimming removed 4 bases from V and 2 bases from J; junction bases left unmatched: 4. The CDR3 totals 15 residues. CDR1 SGHAT and CDR2 FQNNGV come from the germline V gene. For the CDR3, the DNA is TGTGCCAGCAGCTCCAAGCGGGGGGACACAGATACGCAGTATTTT. It encodes CASSSKRGDTDTQYF.

This chain joins TRBV7-8 and TRBJ2-2, with D uncertain. CDR1 is SGHVS, CDR2 FQNEAQ, per germline. The CDR3 runs to 17 residues. Between the trimmed V and J ends, which lost 3 bases and 0 bases, there was a span of 14 bases. CDR3 DNA sequence: TGTGCCAGCAGCTTCTTAAAAATTCTCGCGAACACCGGGGAGCTGTTTTTT. Translation gives CASSFLKILANTGELFF.

This chain uses TRBV2 with TRBJ2-3, with TRBD2 matching 8 bases. CDR1 SNHLY and CDR2 FYNNEI come from the germline V gene. This CDR3 contains 14 residues. V lost 8 bases to trimming and J lost 4 bases; unmatched junction nucleotides: 8. DNA for the CDR3: TGTGCCAGCTTTAGCGGGGTGCCCCCAGATACGCAGTATTTT. Translation: CASFSGVPPDTQYF.

The genes are TRBV13 and TRBJ2-5, with D perhaps assigned TRBD1 or TRBD2 (5 bases each). Per germline, CDR1 PRHDT and CDR2 FYEKMQ (reference sequence). Trimming removed 5 bases from V and 8 bases from J, with 21 bases in between. This CDR3 contains 15 residues. Written as DNA, the CDR3 is TGTGCCAGCAGCCCGGGTCGGGGCCCTGGGGGAACCCAGTACTTC. This translates into CASSPGRGPGGTQYF.

Details on this clone: Germline and junction disagree at one end, which may indicate a read error. V gene TRBV4-1 combines with J gene TRBJ2-7, with 8 bases identical to TRBD2. The CDR3 sequence is 16 residues long. CDR1 and CDR2 from the germline V gene are MGHRA and YSYEKL. In DNA, the CDR3 is TGTGCCAGCAGCCAAGGAGCTAGCGGGTCTGGGTACGAGCAGTACTTC. Residues: CASSQGASGSGYEQYF.

The V gene is TRBV10-3, the J gene TRBJ2-1; D might be TRBD2 (5 bases). This CDR3 spans 14 amino acids. Germline lookup yields CDR1 ENHRY and CDR2 SYGVKD. The germline V and J ends were trimmed by 3 bases and 1 base, with 7 bases remaining between them. CDR3 sequence: CAISDTGSYNEQFF. In nucleotides, the CDR3 is TGTGCCATCAGTGACACGGGGTCCTACAATGAGCAGTTCTTC.

In DNA, the CDR3 is TGTGCCAGCAGTTTAAACAGGGGGCTTGGCTACACCTTC. It translates to CASSLNRGLGYTF. J is TRBJ1-2 and V is TRBV6-5; 9 nucleotides align to TRBD1. Germline trimming cut 4 bases from V and 7 bases from J; bases unmatched to any gene: 4. The CDR3 sequence is 13 residues long. Per germline, CDR1 MNHEY and CDR2 SVGAGI.

The chain is built from TRBV6-5 and TRBJ1-5; D possibly corresponds to TRBD1 (5 bases). This CDR3 region has 15 residues. V shed 2 bases and J shed 4 bases, with 12 bases lying between them. Germline values: CDR1 MNHEY, CDR2 SVGAGI. The CDR3 bases are TGTGCCAGCAGTTACCCGCGGGGGGAGAATCAGCCCCAGCATTTT. Translation: CASSYPRGENQPQHF.

This clone came up once. The V gene is TRBV6-5, the J gene TRBJ2-3; the D gene is possibly TRBD2 (6 bases). Trimming left V 0 bases short and J 6 bases short, with 13 bases between. Germline assignment: CDR1 MNHEY and CDR2 SVGAGI. This CDR3 is 15 amino acids long. This chain's CDR3 is CASSYSGGVGDTQYF. CDR3 in DNA: TGTGCCAGCAGTTACTCGGGGGGAGTTGGCGATACGCAGTATTTT.

The rearrangement uses TRBV4-1 and TRBJ2-1; D unclear. Germline CDR1 and CDR2: MGHRA and YSYEKL. There are 19 residues in the CDR3. Trimming stripped 4 bases from V and 8 bases from J, with 30 bases between. The CDR3 region is CASSRLIVAPRPKDDEQFF. The DNA of the CDR3 is TGCGCCAGCAGCCGATTAATCGTGGCCCCAAGGCCTAAGGACGATGAGCAGTTCTTC.